A single sample gave rise to the 13 T cell receptor beta chains below, sequenced in a study of human thymus T cells (dated by TCRdb to 2020 to 2021). Libraries were constructed by the immunoSEQ multiplex PCR assay. TCRdb took this table from immuneACCESS and kept in-frame rearrangements with V and J called. Such tables lack part of the clones; where checked against another copy, unresolved V genes explain under half of the gap, and the rest is unexplained. The sample contains about 46,000 clones, roughly 94% of them found a single time. The leading ten clones occupy 0.15% to 0.2% of the sample. The sequencing input was blood. The receptors were sampled from a girl under two years old with a congenital heart defect but otherwise immunologically healthy.

This chain connects TRBV10-3 to TRBJ2-3; D uncertain. CDR1 ENHRY and CDR2 SYGVKD come from the germline V gene. The germline V and J ends were trimmed by 3 bases and 5 bases, with 12 bases remaining between them. The CDR3 sequence is 14 residues long. The CDR3 bases are TGTGCCATCAGTGATCCGGCGGCGATAGATACGCAGTATTTT. Translated, it gives CAISDPAAIDTQYF.

V is TRBV6-1 and J is TRBJ1-1, with D unresolved. Germline V gives CDR1 MNHNS, CDR2 SASEGT. V lost 4 bases and J 5 bases, leaving 14 bases between the germline ends. This CDR3 comprises 14 residues. The CDR3 here is CASSVVFEVTEAFF. For the CDR3, the DNA is TGTGCCAGCAGTGTCGTGTTTGAGGTAACTGAAGCTTTCTTT.

CDR3 DNA sequence: TGCAGCTTAGGACTTTACAATGAGCAGTTCTTC. Protein: CSLGLYNEQFF. V and J are TRBV20-1 and TRBJ2-1, with a tentative D call TRBD2 (5 bases). CDR3 length: 11 residues. CDR1 DFQATT and CDR2 SNEGSKA come from the germline V gene (reference sequence).

CDR3 sequence (DNA): TGTGCCAGCTCACCACGGACAGCCCCCACAGATACGCAGTATTTT. Translating gives CASSPRTAPTDTQYF. The gene calls are TRBV18 and TRBJ2-3; D may be TRBD1 (6 bases). Germline CDR1 reads KGHSH; CDR2 reads LQKENI. Trimming took off 1 base at V and 2 bases at J, with 10 bases between the two ends. This CDR3 spans 15 amino acids.

The genes are TRBV9 and TRBJ1-1; 10 bases align to TRBD1. Germline V gene lookup returns CDR1 SGDLS and CDR2 YYNGEE. The J segment lost 11 bases and the V segment lost 4 bases, leaving 8 bases of the junction unmatched. This CDR3 region has 13 residues. The CDR3: CASSSSGTGAAFF. DNA for the CDR3: TGTGCCAGCAGCTCATCCGGGACAGGGGCGGCTTTCTTT.

The chain has TRBV19 and TRBJ1-5, with TRBD1 matching 7 bases. Germline CDR1 reads LNHDA; CDR2 reads SQIVND (reference sequence). The CDR3 is 14 amino acids. With 4 bases clipped from V and 3 bases from J, the junction kept 3 bases outside the gene matches. CDR3 residues: CASSTTGDNQPQHF. DNA of the CDR3: TGTGCCAGTAGTACCACAGGGGACAATCAGCCCCAGCATTTT. The full variable domain, completed using reference TRBV19 and TRBJ1-5, is DGGITQSPKYLFRKEGQNVTLSCEQNLNHDAMYWYRQDPGQGLRLIYYSQIVNDFQKGDIAEGYSVSREKKESFPLTVTSAQKNPTAFYLCASSTTGDNQPQHFGDGTRLSIL.

V gene TRBV4-2 combines with J gene TRBJ2-3; no reliable D call. This CDR3 region has 15 residues. Germline assignment: CDR1 LGHNA and CDR2 YNFKEQ. With 0 bases removed from V and 0 bases from J, the gap between germline ends came to 7 bases. The CDR3: CASSQDGTSTDTQYF. CDR3 DNA: TGTGCCAGCAGCCAAGATGGCACTAGCACAGATACGCAGTATTTT.

V and J are TRBV7-9 and TRBJ2-3; D uncertain. The germline CDR1 and CDR2 sequences are SEHNR and FQNEAQ (reference sequence). The CDR3 contains 14 residues. Trimming took off 4 bases at V and 4 bases at J, with 12 bases between the two ends. The CDR3 protein is CASSYLQVPDTQYF. The CDR3 coding sequence is TGTGCCAGCAGCTATTTGCAGGTCCCAGATACGCAGTATTTT.

This chain uses TRBV28 with TRBJ2-7; perhaps TRBD2 as D (5 bases). V was clipped by 6 bases and J by 2 bases, with 11 bases between them. The germline V gene has CDR1 MDHEN and CDR2 SYDVKM. This CDR3 has 13 residues. The CDR3 protein is CASRLAPPYEQYF. In DNA, the CDR3 is TGTGCCAGCAGGCTAGCTCCCCCCTACGAGCAGTACTTC.

This clone has only a few counts. The chain has TRBV4-3 and TRBJ2-7; 9 positions match TRBD1. Trimming at V came to 4 bases and at J to 2 bases, leaving 6 bases not matched to a gene. Germline V CDR1 and CDR2: LGHNA, YSLEER. The CDR3 runs to 15 residues. The CDR3 DNA is TGCGCCAGCAGCCGGGAACAGGGGGCTGCCTACGAGCAGTACTTC. Amino acids: CASSREQGAAYEQYF.

The rearrangement joins TRBV6-5 to TRBJ2-7, with 8 bases aligning to TRBD2. V lost 7 bases to trimming and J lost 1 base; unmatched junction nucleotides: 6. The CDR3 loop spans 14 amino acids. Per germline, CDR1 MNHEY and CDR2 SVGAGI. The CDR3 region is CASMGGRTSYEQYF. The CDR3 coding sequence is TGTGCCAGCATGGGCGGGAGGACTTCCTACGAGCAGTACTTC.

V and J are TRBV30 and TRBJ1-3; no firm D call. With 3 bases removed from V and 0 bases from J, the gap between germline ends came to 9 bases. The CDR3 loop spans 14 amino acids. Germline values: CDR1 GTSNPN, CDR2 SVGIG (reference sequence). The CDR3 protein is CAWSEAISGNTIYF. In nucleotides, the CDR3 is TGTGCCTGGAGCGAGGCAATCTCTGGAAACACCATATATTTT.

This chain links TRBV6-1 with TRBJ2-3; 8 bases align to TRBD1. Trimming cost V 10 bases and J 8 bases; bases outside gene matches: 17. The CDR3 length is 15 residues. CDR1 is MNHNS, CDR2 SASEGT, per germline. CDR3 sequence reads: CANSQLPTGAGTQYF. CDR3 in DNA: TGTGCCAACAGCCAACTCCCGACAGGGGCGGGTACGCAGTATTTT.